The 17 T cell receptor beta chains reported below all come from one sample, sequenced in a study of T cells in women clearing cervical HPV infection. Sequenced by immunoSEQ multiplex PCR; TCRdb stores in-frame clones only, minus some. The sample has about 44,000 clones. The sample consisted of blood buffy coat. These receptors came from a woman between 18 and 70 years old with a cervical HPV16 infection that either progressed to CIN3+ or cleared (not recorded which).

A note on this clone: The CDR3 end lies 3 residues beyond the end of the read and is filled in from the germline J gene. The gene calls are TRBV5-4 and TRBJ1-1, with a weak D call TRBD1 (5 bases). Germline CDR1 is SGHNT and CDR2 is YYREEE (reference sequence). The CDR3 runs 12 residues. Trimming stripped 10 bases from V and 3 bases from J, with 13 bases between. The CDR3 reads CALGQKDTEAFF. Incomplete CDR3 DNA: TGTGCCTTAGGACAAAAGGACACTGAA.

In regard to this clone: The CDR3 is cut off 3 residues early in the read; its end comes from the germline J gene. The chain couples TRBV7-9 to TRBJ1-1; D gene unclear. CDR3 size: 13 residues. CDR1 is SEHNR and CDR2 is FQNEAQ in the germline V gene (reference sequence). V dropped 5 bases and J dropped 3 bases, with 10 bases sitting between them. The CDR3 loop is CASSQPGDTEAFF. The part of the CDR3 DNA that was read is TGTGCCAGCAGCCAACCCGGTGACACTGAA.

On this clone itself: The CDR3 is cut off 3 residues early in the read; its end comes from the germline J gene. The J gene is TRBJ2-2, the V gene TRBV7-2; 8 bases align to TRBD1. Looked up from germline, CDR1 is SGHTA and CDR2 is FQGNSA. This CDR3 has 15 residues. J lost 3 bases, V lost 5 bases, and 5 bases had no gene match. Incomplete CDR3 DNA: TGTGCCAGCAGCGTACGGACAGGGTACACCGGGGAG. It is translated as CASSVRTGYTGE. Given in full, the CDR3 is CASSVRTGYTGELFF.

Note on this clone: The CDR3 end lies 3 residues beyond the end of the read and is filled in from the germline J gene. The J gene is TRBJ1-4, the V gene TRBV18; perhaps TRBD1 as D (5 bases). Germline V gives CDR1 KGHSH, CDR2 LQKENI. Trimming removed 6 bases from V and 4 bases from J, with 9 bases in between. The CDR3 consists of 13 residues. Partial CDR3 DNA: TGTGCCAGCTCCCCAGGGCTTAATGAAAAA. It translates to CASSPGLNEK. The whole CDR3 is CASSPGLNEKLFF. Supplemented by reference TRBV18 and TRBJ1-4, the full variable domain reads NAGVMQNPRHLVRRRGQEARLRCSPMKGHSHVYWYRQLPEEGLKFMVYLQKENIIDESGMPKERFSAEFPKEGPSILRIQQVVRGDSAAYFCASSPGLNEKLFFGSGTQLSVL.

With respect to this clone: With the read ending 3 residues before the CDR3 end, the germline J gene is used to fill in that end. The chain links TRBV6-2 or TRBV6-3 to TRBJ2-3; 10 positions agree with TRBD2. The V and J ends lost 2 bases and 5 bases, in that order; junction bases with no gene match: 4. The V gene's germline CDR1 is MNHEY and CDR2 SVGEGT. This CDR3 has 15 amino acids. The sequenced part of the CDR3 DNA is TGTGCCAGCAGTTACCGGCCTAGCGGGAGAGATACG. Its protein is CASSYRPSGRDT. The whole CDR3 protein reads CASSYRPSGRDTQYF.

In regard to this clone: The read terminates 3 residues ahead of where the CDR3 ends, so the germline J gene completes it. This rearrangement joins TRBV11-2 to TRBJ1-5; D not resolved. The CDR3 is 14 amino acids. The V gene's germline CDR1 is SGHAT and CDR2 FQNNGV. Trimming removed 1 base at V and 6 bases at J, with 10 bases between. CDR3: CASSLALTGQPQHF. The part of the CDR3 DNA that was read is TGTGCCAGCAGCTTAGCGTTGACGGGTCAGCCC.

In regard to this clone: The read ends 3 residues early relative to the CDR3; the germline J gene fills the gap. V is TRBV7-2 and J is TRBJ2-5; tentatively, D is TRBD2 (6 bases). The ends were cut back, 4 bases at V and 3 bases at J, with 9 bases in the middle. The CDR3 sequence is 13 residues long. CDR1 and CDR2 (germline): SGHTA, FQGNSA. Here the CDR3 reads CASSSRREETQYF. CDR3 DNA (partial): TGTGCCAGCAGCTCTCGGAGGGAAGAGACC.

As to this clone: The read ends 3 residues early relative to the CDR3; the germline J gene fills the gap. The rearrangement uses TRBV20-1 and TRBJ2-1, with D perhaps TRBD2 (5 bases). Germline assignment: CDR1 DFQATT and CDR2 SNEGSKA (reference sequence). The CDR3 is 13 amino acids. The V end was cut by 3 bases, the J end by 2 bases, with 8 bases between. The covered CDR3 bases are TGCAGTGCTAGGCGGAGGACCTACAATGAG. Its translation: CSARRRTYNE. The CDR3 in full is CSARRRTYNEQFF.

Turning to this clone: The read ends 3 residues early relative to the CDR3; the germline J gene fills the gap. The chain joins TRBV6-2 or TRBV6-3 to TRBJ2-3; D is possibly TRBD1 (6 bases). V shed 7 bases and J shed 5 bases, with 13 bases lying between them. This CDR3 contains 13 residues. Germline V gene data show CDR1 as MNHEY and CDR2 as SVGEGT. This CDR3 is CASTPQGLDTQYF. CDR3 DNA, as far as it was read: TGTGCCAGCACCCCCCAGGGGTTAGATACG.

Comment on this clone: The read halts 3 residues ahead of the CDR3 end, with the missing end drawn from the germline J gene. V gene TRBV7-7 combines with J gene TRBJ2-7; 11 bases map to TRBD2. This CDR3 is built from 16 residues. Trimming took 0 bases from V and 3 from J; bases not matched to a gene: 4. The V gene's germline CDR1 is SSHAT and CDR2 FNYEAQ (reference sequence). The CDR3 loop is CASSLAGTSGYYEQYF. CDR3 DNA, as far as it was read: TGTGCCAGCAGCTTAGCCGGGACTAGCGGTTACTACGAG.

With respect to this clone: The read ends 3 residues before the CDR3 terminus; that terminus is restored from the germline J gene. The rearrangement links TRBV5-1 to TRBJ2-7; 12 bases agree with TRBD2. Trimming removed 4 bases from V and 0 bases from J; junction bases left unmatched: 2. This CDR3 is built from 15 residues. CDR1 is SGHRS, CDR2 YFSETQ, per germline. The DNA read from the CDR3 is TGCGCCAGCAGCCCGACTAGCGGGAGCTCCTACGAG. Amino acid sequence: CASSPTSGSSYE. The CDR3 in its entirety is CASSPTSGSSYEQYF. Complete variable domain (other parts from reference TRBV5-1 and TRBJ2-7): KAGVTQTPRYLIKTRGQQVTLSCSPISGHRSVSWYQQTPGQGLQFLFEYFSETQRNKGNFPGRFSGRQFSNSRSEMNVSTLELGDSALYLCASSPTSGSSYEQYFGPGTRLTVT.

In regard to this clone: The sequence runs out 3 residues before the end of the CDR3; the remainder is reconstructed from the germline J gene. The chain joins TRBV19 to TRBJ2-7; D possibly corresponds to TRBD1 (6 bases). Trimming pared 0 bases from V and 2 bases from J, leaving 11 bases between. CDR3 length: 15 amino acids. Looked up from germline, CDR1 is LNHDA and CDR2 is SQIVND (reference sequence). This chain's CDR3 is CASSIDTDRPYEQYF. CDR3 bases read: TGTGCCAGTAGTATAGACACAGACAGGCCCTACGAG.

Turning to this clone: The CDR3 end lies 3 residues beyond the end of the read and is filled in from the germline J gene. The chain joins TRBV19 to TRBJ1-2, with TRBD1 as a possible D gene (6 bases). V was pared by 4 bases and J by 7 bases, with 13 bases between. The CDR3 is 13 amino acids. The germline V gene has CDR1 LNHDA and CDR2 SQIVND (reference sequence). CDR3: CASSTPGVGGYTF. The covered CDR3 bases are TGTGCCAGTAGTACCCCAGGGGTAGGTGGC.

On this clone: The read terminates 3 residues ahead of where the CDR3 ends, so the germline J gene completes it. The chain joins TRBV7-9 to TRBJ2-7; perhaps TRBD1 as D (8 bases). Germline CDR1 and CDR2: SEHNR and FQNEAQ (reference sequence). This CDR3 is 13 amino acids long. Trimming took off 4 bases at V and 6 bases at J, with 13 bases between the two ends. Partial CDR3 DNA: TGTGCCAGCAGCTCGACAGGGGAGGGCGAG. Translation: CASSSTGEGE. In full, the CDR3 reads CASSSTGEGEQYF.

A word on this clone: The sequence runs out 3 residues before the end of the CDR3; the remainder is reconstructed from the germline J gene. The rearrangement uses TRBV2 and TRBJ2-2, with D possibly TRBD1 on 5 matching bases. Trimming shortened V by 4 bases and J by 5 bases, and 14 bases separated the two germline ends. The CDR3 spans 15 residues. Germline CDR1 reads SNHLY; CDR2 reads FYNNEI. The covered CDR3 bases are TGTGCCAGCAGTGGGGGCGGTATAGCTACCGGGGAG. It is translated as CASSGGGIATGE. The full CDR3 sequence reads CASSGGGIATGELFF.

Comment on this clone: The read ends 3 residues shy of where the CDR3 ends; the end is completed using the germline J gene. Other DNA sequences in the sample encode the same CDR3. The V and J genes are TRBV19 and TRBJ1-5; D perhaps matches TRBD1 (6 bases). Trimming pared 6 bases from V and 7 bases from J, leaving 13 bases between. The CDR3 has 13 residues. Germline V gives CDR1 LNHDA, CDR2 SQIVND (reference sequence). The CDR3 bases that were read are TGTGCCAGTAGCGGGCAGGGGTACCAGCCC. It specifies CASSGQGYQP. The entire CDR3 sequence reads CASSGQGYQPQHF.

The covered CDR3 bases are TGTGCCAGTAGTATAGTTCTAGGAGAGACC. It specifies CASSIVLGET. The CDR3 in its entirety is CASSIVLGETQYF. V usage is TRBV19 and J usage is TRBJ2-5; D not resolved. Read sequence stops 3 residues before the CDR3 end, and the germline J gene provides the missing end. The germline CDR1 and CDR2 sequences are LNHDA and SQIVND (reference sequence). V lost 1 base, J lost 4 bases, and 7 bases lay in between. CDR3 size: 13 residues. Full variable domain (rest looked up from reference TRBV19 and TRBJ2-5): DGGITQSPKYLFRKEGQNVTLSCEQNLNHDAMYWYRQDPGQGLRLIYYSQIVNDFQKGDIAEGYSVSREKKESFPLTVTSAQKNPTAFYLCASSIVLGETQYFGPGTRLLVL.